Listed below are T cell receptor beta chains from one sample, sequenced in a study of CD8 T cells in Susac syndrome. TCRdb re-derived calls from the immunoSEQ multiplex PCR reads in MiXCR, one entry per CDR3 protein. This sample carries approximately 180,000 distinct CDR3 sequences, approximately 96% of them seen once, and the ten largest clones take approximately 0.09%. Sample: CD4+ T cells from PBMCs. Source of these receptors: a human donor with multiple sclerosis. CDR3s include the opening cysteine and the closing phenylalanine or tryptophan. A D gene is named only where the DNA matches it firmly. A row's size may be missing; if present it is once, few, many or a size class.

d_gene,j_gene,v_gene,abundance,CDR3aa,CDR3nt
TRBD1,TRBJ1-2,TRBV3-1,-,CASSLIPGQVNGYTF,TGTGCCAGCAGCCTAATCCCGGGACAGGTTAATGGCTACACCTTC
TRBD2,TRBJ2-1,TRBV5-1,-,CASSPPSGGSYNEQFF,TGCGCCAGCAGCCCCCCTAGCGGGGGGTCTTACAATGAGCAGTTCTTC
-,TRBJ1-3,TRBV6-2/TRBV6-3,-,CASSRTTTGNTIYF,TGTGCCAGCAGCCGTACAACGACTGGAAACACCATATATTTT
-,TRBJ2-7,TRBV11-3,-,CASSSDPAVAYEQYF,TGTGCCAGCAGCTCAGATCCGGCAGTAGCCTACGAGCAGTACTTC
-,TRBJ2-5,TRBV25-1,once,CASSDWGVETQYF,TGTGCCAGCAGTGATTGGGGGGTAGAGACCCAGTACTTC
TRBD2,TRBJ2-3,TRBV6-5,-,CASSPTGGADTQYF,TGTGCCAGCAGTCCCACTGGGGGGGCAGATACGCAGTATTTT
-,TRBJ2-7,TRBV29-1,once,CSIGHLNSYEQYF,TGCAGCATTGGACACCTGAACTCCTACGAGCAGTACTTC
TRBD2,TRBJ2-5,TRBV7-7,-,CASSLGVRGGLETQYF,TGTGCCAGCAGCCTGGGAGTGCGGGGGGGCCTTGAGACCCAGTACTTC
-,TRBJ1-1,TRBV27,-,CASSSSGIGGAFF,TGTGCCAGCAGTTCTAGCGGGATTGGGGGAGCTTTCTTT
-,TRBJ1-5,TRBV6-5,-,CASSFRAGYQPQHF,TGTGCCAGCAGTTTTCGGGCAGGGTATCAGCCCCAGCATTTT
-,TRBJ2-1,TRBV18,-,CASSPLGAGHSYNEQFF,TGTGCCAGCTCACCATTGGGAGCGGGCCATTCTTACAATGAGCAGTTCTTC
TRBD2,TRBJ2-5,TRBV24-1,-,CATSDQGLAGGQETQYF,TGTGCCACCAGTGACCAGGGACTAGCGGGGGGCCAAGAGACCCAGTACTTC
TRBD1,TRBJ1-2,TRBV12-3/TRBV12-4,-,CASRGDREYGYTF,TGTGCCAGCAGGGGGGACAGGGAATATGGCTACACCTTC
-,TRBJ1-2,TRBV2,-,CASSDRDQSYGYTF,TGTGCCAGCAGTGACAGGGATCAGAGCTATGGCTACACCTTC
-,TRBJ2-3,TRBV2,-,CASSEILAADTQYF,TGTGCCAGCAGTGAGATCCTAGCCGCAGATACGCAGTATTTT
TRBD2,TRBJ2-3,TRBV20-1,-,CSARIAGSTDTQYF,TGCAGTGCTAGGATAGCGGGTAGCACAGATACGCAGTATTTT
-,TRBJ1-1,TRBV20-1,-,CSARGGPETEAFF,TGCAGTGCTAGAGGGGGCCCGGAGACTGAAGCTTTCTTT
-,TRBJ1-2,TRBV5-4,-,CASSFGRTEYGYTF,TGTGCCAGCAGCTTTGGCCGGACGGAATATGGCTACACCTTC
TRBD1,TRBJ2-7,TRBV7-8,-,CASSPTGQGYEQYF,TGTGCCAGCAGTCCAACAGGACAGGGCTACGAGCAGTACTTC
-,TRBJ2-1,TRBV3-1,-,CASSQDRLAYNEQFF,TGTGCCAGCAGCCAAGATCGCCTCGCTTACAATGAGCAGTTCTTC
-,TRBJ1-2,TRBV3-1,-,CASSQEDGYFGYTF,TGTGCCAGCAGCCAAGAAGACGGCTACTTCGGCTACACCTTC
-,TRBJ1-1,TRBV30,-,CAWSPEYMNTEAFF,TGTGCCTGGAGTCCCGAGTACATGAACACTGAAGCTTTCTTT
-,TRBJ2-7,TRBV6-2/TRBV6-3,once,CASSFSGYEQYF,TGTGCCAGCAGTTTTTCGGGATACGAGCAGTACTTC
-,TRBJ1-5,TRBV7-9,once,CASSFSGSDQPQHF,TGTGCCAGCAGCTTTTCGGGGTCGGATCAGCCCCAGCATTTT
-,TRBJ1-1,TRBV14,-,CASSNLPGTEAFF,TGTGCCAGCTCCAATCTGCCGGGCACTGAAGCTTTCTTT
-,TRBJ2-7,TRBV18,-,CASSPGTFYEQYF,TGTGCCAGCTCACCAGGCACCTTCTACGAGCAGTACTTC
-,TRBJ2-7,TRBV28,-,CASLTGHRTSEQYF,TGTGCCAGCCTAACAGGTCACAGGACGTCCGAGCAGTACTTC
-,TRBJ2-5,TRBV3-1,-,CASTSPDQETQYF,TGTGCCAGCACCTCCCCTGACCAAGAGACCCAGTACTTC
TRBD2,TRBJ2-3,TRBV25-1,once,CASSEFRSGGADTQYF,TGTGCCAGCAGTGAATTCCGAAGCGGGGGGGCAGATACGCAGTATTTT
-,TRBJ2-2,TRBV5-1,-,CASSLLSGAVSGELFF,TGCGCCAGCAGCTTGTTGTCAGGGGCGGTATCCGGGGAGCTGTTTTTT
-,TRBJ2-2,TRBV29-1,-,CSAANTGELFF,TGCAGCGCGGCGAACACCGGGGAGCTGTTTTTT
TRBD2,TRBJ2-3,TRBV7-3,few,CASSFGSGGTDTQYF,TGTGCCAGCAGCTTTGGAAGCGGGGGCACAGATACGCAGTATTTT
TRBD1,TRBJ1-6,TRBV5-1,-,CASSWDSPGNSPLHF,TGCGCCAGCAGCTGGGACAGCCCTGGGAATTCACCCCTCCACTTT
TRBD1,TRBJ1-2,TRBV20-1,-,CSARGTGKGLYGYTF,TGCAGTGCTAGAGGGACAGGGAAAGGTCTCTATGGCTACACCTTC
-,TRBJ1-2,TRBV7-9,-,CASSHTENYGYTF,TGTGCCAGCAGCCATACAGAGAACTATGGCTACACCTTC
TRBD1,TRBJ1-2,TRBV5-1,once,CASSPLTGPPNYGYTF,TGCGCCAGCAGCCCGCTGACAGGGCCCCCTAACTATGGCTACACCTTC
TRBD1,TRBJ1-1,TRBV11-2,once,CASSWTGGNTEAFF,TGTGCCAGCAGCTGGACAGGGGGGAACACTGAAGCTTTCTTT
-,TRBJ2-1,TRBV3-1,-,CASSLASNEQFF,TGTGCCAGCAGTCTAGCGAGCAATGAGCAGTTCTTC
-,TRBJ2-1,TRBV11-2,-,CASSSLGDRDEQFF,TGTGCCAGCAGCTCACTCGGGGATAGGGATGAGCAGTTCTTC
-,TRBJ2-5,TRBV20-1,-,CSAREFRGMQETQYF,TGCAGTGCTAGAGAGTTCCGGGGGATGCAAGAGACCCAGTACTTC
TRBD2,TRBJ2-3,TRBV7-2,-,CASGLAGPTDTQYF,TGTGCCAGCGGGTTAGCGGGGCCCACAGATACGCAGTATTTT
-,TRBJ2-7,TRBV7-2,-,CASSLVVSSYEQYF,TGTGCCAGCAGCTTAGTGGTGAGCTCCTACGAGCAGTACTTC
-,TRBJ2-1,TRBV28,once,CAIGDEQFF,TGTGCCATTGGGGATGAGCAGTTCTTC
-,TRBJ1-5,TRBV30,few,CAWSVRENQPQHF,TGTGCCTGGAGTGTACGCGAGAATCAGCCCCAGCATTTT
-,TRBJ2-3,TRBV7-2,-,CASSLARYTDTQYF,TGTGCCAGCAGCTTAGCCAGGTACACAGATACGCAGTATTTT
-,TRBJ2-3,TRBV20-1,-,CSAMAWGTQYF,TGCAGTGCTATGGCCTGGGGTACGCAGTATTTT
-,TRBJ2-2,TRBV20-1,-,CSARETGAESGELFF,TGCAGTGCTAGAGAGACGGGGGCAGAGTCCGGGGAGCTGTTTTTT
-,TRBJ2-1,TRBV4-2,-,CASSPPTDYNEQFF,TGTGCCAGCAGCCCACCGACGGATTACAATGAGCAGTTCTTC
TRBD1,TRBJ1-6,TRBV2,once,CASKGTGDSPLHF,TGTGCCAGCAAGGGGACAGGGGATTCACCCCTCCACTTT
TRBD2,TRBJ2-1,TRBV15,-,CATSGLAGRDGEQFF,TGTGCCACCAGCGGGCTAGCGGGGAGGGACGGTGAGCAGTTCTTC
-,TRBJ1-2,TRBV29-1,few,CSVYGSKNYGYTF,TGCAGCGTCTACGGGTCTAAGAACTATGGCTACACCTTC
-,TRBJ1-5,TRBV12-3/TRBV12-4,-,CASNPEGMSNQPQHF,TGTGCCAGCAACCCTGAGGGTATGAGCAATCAGCCCCAGCATTTT
-,TRBJ2-1,TRBV15,-,CATSRGVGSSYNEQFF,TGTGCCACCAGCAGAGGAGTAGGTAGCTCCTACAATGAGCAGTTCTTC
-,TRBJ2-5,TRBV11-3,-,CASSSQGWEETQYF,TGTGCCAGCAGCTCTCAGGGGTGGGAGGAGACCCAGTACTTC